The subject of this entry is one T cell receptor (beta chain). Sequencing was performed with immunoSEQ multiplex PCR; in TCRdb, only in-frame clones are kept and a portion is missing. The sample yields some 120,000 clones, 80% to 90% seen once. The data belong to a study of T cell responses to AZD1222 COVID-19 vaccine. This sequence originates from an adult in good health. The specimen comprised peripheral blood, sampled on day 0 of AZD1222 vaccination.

CDR3 residues: CASSPVITVGGETQYF. For the CDR3, the DNA is TGTGCCAGCTCACCGGTCATTACGGTAGGGGGAGAGACCCAGTACTTC. The rearrangement joins TRBV18 to TRBJ2-5; weak D call: TRBD1 (6 bases). This CDR3 is 16 amino acids long. The germline gives CDR1 KGHSH, CDR2 LQKENI. Trimming took 3 bases from V and 4 from J, leaving 18 bases between them.